What follows is one T cell receptor (beta chain) and its context. Its antigen is undetermined. Primers: 60 Vbeta forward and 13 Jbeta reverse. The repertoire was sequenced with immunoSEQ multiplex PCR; TCRdb's copy has only in-frame clones and lacks some. This table has fewer than 250,000 clones, roughly 80% appearing once. The CDR3 covers 12 residues. Between the trimmed V and J ends, which lost 1 base and 5 bases, there was a span of 6 bases. Germline V lookup: CDR1 SGHNT, CDR2 YYREEE (reference sequence). These data belong to a study of cytomegalovirus exposure and HLA in healthy donors. Study findings and constraints: Several V segments, TRBV6-2 and TRBV6-3 among them, could not be told apart and were dropped.

The TCR sequence derives from a girl aged 5 to 17 in good health and CMV-seronegative. The specimen was PBMCs. The chain joins TRBV5-4 to TRBJ1-2; no clear D gene. CDR3 in DNA: TGTGCCAGCAGCTTGTCCGGTTATGGCTACACCTTC. It encodes CASSLSGYGYTF.